A selection of T cell receptor beta chains follows, all from one sample in a study of CD8+CD57+ T cells in acquired aplastic anemia. TCRdb called the reads again in MiXCR, with one record for every CDR3 protein. The sample holds tens of thousands of distinct CDR3 sequences, about half seen once. Material: sorted CD4+, CD8+, or CD8+CD57+ T cells (not recorded which) from PBMCs. All receptors come from a human donor in good health, serving as a control. CDR3s include the opening cysteine and the closing phenylalanine or tryptophan. D genes are given only for firm matches. The size entry is marked missing in some rows and otherwise reads once, few, many or a size class.

CDR3 | DNA | J | size | D | V
CASMGTGEHEQYF | TGTGCCAGTATGGGGACAGGGGAACACGAGCAGTACTTC | TRBJ2-7 | - | TRBD1 | TRBV19
CASSFGGEQFF | TGCGCCAGCAGCTTCGGGGGAGAGCAGTTCTTC | TRBJ2-1 | many | - | TRBV5-1
CASSSGGLYEQYF | TGTGCCAGCAGCTCCGGAGGCCTCTACGAGCAGTACTTC | TRBJ2-7 | - | - | TRBV5-6
CASSQGQGGRHLNSPLHF | TGTGCCAGCAGCCAAGGGCAGGGTGGAAGGCATCTGAATTCACCCCTCCACTTT | TRBJ1-6 | - | - | TRBV4-2
CASSTSGNTGELFF | TGTGCCAGCAGCACTAGCGGGAACACCGGGGAGCTGTTTTTT | TRBJ2-2 | many | TRBD2 | TRBV7-9
CASGGTSPDTQYF | TGTGCCAGCGGGGGGACTAGCCCAGATACGCAGTATTTT | TRBJ2-3 | few | TRBD2 | TRBV2
CASALGSTETQYF | TGTGCCAGCGCCCTGGGTAGTACAGAGACGCAGTATTTT | TRBJ2-3 | once | - | TRBV24-1
CSGTGRDEQYF | TGCAGCGGCACGGGTCGCGACGAGCAGTACTTC | TRBJ2-7 | - | - | TRBV29-1
CASSSPTVSYEQYF | TGTGCCAGCAGCTCCCCGACAGTTTCCTACGAGCAGTACTTC | TRBJ2-7 | many | - | TRBV7-9
CAIRREASEQYF | TGTGCCATCCGCAGGGAGGCGTCCGAGCAGTACTTC | TRBJ2-7 | - | - | TRBV10-3
CASTIDRGVVQYF | TGCGCCAGCACGATCGACCGGGGAGTCGTTCAGTACTTC | TRBJ2-4 | - | - | TRBV10-1
CASSQDWDRELNSPLHF | TGCGCCAGCAGCCAAGACTGGGACAGGGAGCTTAATTCACCCCTCCACTTT | TRBJ1-6 | many | TRBD1 | TRBV4-1
CSAISTRAEAFF | TGCAGTGCTATTAGTACGAGGGCTGAAGCTTTCTTT | TRBJ1-1 | many | - | TRBV20-1
CASSFVGAGLVGQYF | TGTGCCAGCAGCTTCGTCGGAGCGGGGCTAGTCGGTCAGTACTTC | TRBJ2-7 | many | TRBD2 | TRBV13
CASSQEENSNQPQHF | TGCGCCAGCAGCCAAGAGGAAAATAGCAATCAGCCCCAGCATTTT | TRBJ1-5 | few | - | TRBV4-1
CASTGNEQFF | TGTGCCAGCACCGGTAATGAGCAGTTCTTC | TRBJ2-1 | - | - | TRBV2
CSARDLAGLIYEQYF | TGCAGTGCTAGAGATCTAGCGGGTCTGATCTACGAGCAGTACTTC | TRBJ2-7 | - | TRBD2 | TRBV20-1
CASSLSGEHTDTQYF | TGTGCCAGCAGCCTAAGCGGTGAGCACACAGATACGCAGTATTTT | TRBJ2-3 | - | - | TRBV9
CASSFRKNTEAFF | TGTGCCAGCAGCTTCCGGAAGAACACTGAAGCTTTCTTT | TRBJ1-1 | - | - | TRBV7-9
CATSRETSQETQYF | TGTGCCACCAGCAGAGAGACGAGTCAAGAGACCCAGTACTTC | TRBJ2-5 | - | - | TRBV15
CSASSLPGQPYEQYF | TGCAGTGCCAGCAGCCTACCGGGACAGCCCTACGAGCAGTACTTC | TRBJ2-7 | - | TRBD1 | TRBV20-1
CATSIGGQGMNTEAFF | TGTGCCACCAGCATAGGGGGACAGGGGATGAACACTGAAGCTTTCTTT | TRBJ1-1 | once | TRBD1 | TRBV15
CASSHPAGGVNGYTF | TGCGCCAGCAGCCACCCAGCGGGGGGGGTAAATGGCTACACCTTC | TRBJ1-2 | many | - | TRBV4-1
CASSHGGDSPLHF | TGCGCCAGTTCTCATGGGGGGGATTCACCCCTCCACTTT | TRBJ1-6 | - | - | TRBV19
CASNGQLNTEAFF | TGTGCCAGCAACGGGCAGCTGAACACTGAAGCTTTCTTT | TRBJ1-1 | - | - | TRBV2
CATSEPGAGSYNEQFF | TGTGCCACCAGTGAGCCAGGCGCCGGTTCCTACAATGAGCAGTTCTTC | TRBJ2-1 | many | - | TRBV24-1
CASSVLQGYEQYF | TGTGCCAGCAGCGTACTACAGGGCTACGAGCAGTACTTC | TRBJ2-7 | - | - | TRBV7-6
CAIVSANTGELFF | TGTGCCATAGTATCAGCGAACACCGGGGAGCTGTTTTTT | TRBJ2-2 | few | - | TRBV10-3
CASSVGPQFPLHF | TGTGCCAGCAGCGTAGGACCCCAATTTCCCCTCCACTTT | TRBJ1-6 | once | - | TRBV2
CASSKTGGTYNEQFF | TGTGCCAGCAGCAAAACAGGGGGCACCTACAATGAGCAGTTCTTC | TRBJ2-1 | many | TRBD1 | TRBV27